This T cell receptor (beta chain) is drawn from a study of T cell responses to AZD1222 COVID-19 vaccine. Trimming cost V 6 bases and J 2 bases, with 10 bases left between them. The CDR3 runs to 13 residues. The V gene's germline CDR1 is SGHAT and CDR2 FQDESV (reference sequence). General study results and limits: Repertoires were obtained solely post-peak T cell response. Among those given AZD1222, only 6 or 7 were seropositive at baseline.

The method was immunoSEQ multiplex PCR; TCRdb's version includes in-frame clones alone and lacks a portion of them. The sample records fewer than 85,000 clones, around four fifths being singletons. Points on this clone: Its antigen is unknown.

The specimen comprised peripheral blood, sampled 28 days after the second AZD1222 dose. This receptor was obtained from an adult who received the AZD1222 COVID-19 vaccine. This chain connects TRBV11-1 to TRBJ1-1; TRBD1 is a possible D gene (5 bases). As DNA, the CDR3 is TGTGCCAGCAGTCAAGACAGAAACACTGAAGCTTTCTTT. This encodes CASSQDRNTEAFF.